The 17 T cell receptor beta chains below were found in one sample sequenced in a study of beta chain features in type 1 diabetes. The investigators reverse transcribed all of the isolated RNA, so they sequenced expressed TCRB transcripts. Sequencing was performed with immunoSEQ multiplex PCR; in TCRdb, only in-frame clones are kept and a portion is missing. Of about 360,000 clones listed, roughly 12% were seen once; the top ten hold 0.017%. Sample: naive CD4+ T cells from blood. The receptors derive from a man aged 18 to 29 in good health.

The chain recombines TRBV27 with TRBJ2-7, with TRBD2 identical over 7 bases. The CDR3 covers 15 residues. V shed 3 bases and J 2 bases; nucleotides not matched to a gene: 7. The germline V gene has CDR1 MNHEY and CDR2 SMNVEV (reference sequence). The CDR3 is CASSLRTGGPYEQYF. The CDR3 DNA follows: TGTGCCAGCAGTTTGAGAACGGGGGGTCCCTACGAGCAGTACTTC.

This chain joins TRBV5-1 and TRBJ2-1; D gene unclear. The V end lost 1 base, the J end lost 5 bases, and 4 bases lay between the germline ends. Germline CDR1 is SGHRS and CDR2 is YFSETQ. The CDR3 is 12 amino acids. CDR3 sequence reads: CASSLYDNEQFF. For the CDR3, the DNA is TGCGCCAGCAGCTTGTATGACAATGAGCAGTTCTTC.

The chain has TRBV11-3 and TRBJ2-1, with D perhaps TRBD2 (5 bases). Looked up from germline, CDR1 is SGHNT and CDR2 is YENEEA. V gave up 5 bases and J gave up 8 bases, with 10 bases separating them. The CDR3 spans 12 residues. CDR3 DNA: TGTGCCAGCAGCCTTGGGCGGGATGAGCAGTTCTTC. Its protein product is CASSLGRDEQFF.

This chain connects TRBV29-1 to TRBJ1-2, with 7 bases matching TRBD1. With V trimmed by 6 bases and J by 8 bases, 12 bases remained unmatched. The CDR3 is 13 residues long. Germline CDR1 SQVTM, CDR2 ANQGSEA. CDR3 residues: CSVGHYRGYGYTF. The DNA of the CDR3 is TGCAGCGTGGGGCACTACAGGGGATACGGCTACACCTTC.

This clone was seen more than once but under ten times. Here the CDR3 reads CAWTPGEPETQYF. DNA for the CDR3: TGTGCCTGGACCCCCGGGGAACCGGAGACCCAGTACTTC. This rearrangement joins TRBV30 to TRBJ2-5; D may be TRBD2 (5 bases). V lost 4 bases to trimming and J lost 5 bases, with 14 bases between them. The germline gives CDR1 GTSNPN, CDR2 SVGIG (reference sequence). The CDR3 extends over 13 amino acids.

The V call is TRBV5-1, the J call TRBJ2-7; D not certain. Trimming shortened V by 0 bases and J by 0 bases, and 7 bases separated the two germline ends. The CDR3 spans 14 residues. The germline V gene has CDR1 SGHRS and CDR2 YFSETQ. CDR3 sequence: CASSLVAGSYEQYF. The CDR3 coding sequence is TGCGCCAGCAGCTTGGTCGCAGGCTCCTACGAGCAGTACTTC.

This clone occurred a few times. J is TRBJ2-1 and V is TRBV5-4; D might be TRBD2 (5 bases). This CDR3 has 12 amino acids. Germline V lookup: CDR1 SGHNT, CDR2 YYREEE (reference sequence). The germline V and J ends were trimmed by 3 bases and 15 bases, with 16 bases remaining between them. Written as DNA, the CDR3 is TGTGCCAGCAGCTACCCGGGATCCGGGCCGTTCTTC. Protein: CASSYPGSGPFF.

The chain has TRBV5-1 and TRBJ2-7, with a possible D match to TRBD1 (5 bases). V was pared by 1 base and J by 5 bases, with 13 bases between. The CDR3 is 14 residues long. Germline CDR1 reads SGHRS; CDR2 reads YFSETQ. In DNA, the CDR3 is TGCGCCAGCAGCTTGCGGCAGGGCGCTAACGAGCAGTACTTC. Its protein product is CASSLRQGANEQYF.

This clone was observed a few times. This rearrangement joins TRBV11-2 to TRBJ1-1; D is uncertain. The length of the CDR3 is 15 residues. CDR1 is SGHAT and CDR2 is FQNNGV in the germline V gene. Trimming stripped 1 base from V and 2 bases from J, with 11 bases between. The CDR3: CASSLGWQKNTEAFF. The CDR3 DNA follows: TGTGCCAGCAGCTTAGGATGGCAAAAAAACACTGAAGCTTTCTTT.

The chain carries TRBV19 and TRBJ1-5; D possibly corresponds to TRBD1 (6 bases). Trimming took off 5 bases at V and 13 bases at J, with 18 bases between the two ends. The CDR3 contains 13 residues. Germline V gene sequence: CDR1 LNHDA, CDR2 SQIVND (reference sequence). This CDR3 is CASSSSGTTQQHF. Here the CDR3 DNA reads TGTGCCAGTAGTTCGTCCGGGACAACCCAGCAGCATTTT.

The chain carries TRBV29-1 and TRBJ2-5; 10 bases match TRBD2. This CDR3 is 14 amino acids long. CDR1 and CDR2 from the germline V gene are SQVTM and ANQGSEA. Losses at the gene ends were 6 bases for V and 5 bases for J; bases not matched to a gene: 9. The CDR3, as DNA: TGCAGCGTATCGGGACTAGCGATCTCCGAGACCCAGTACTTC. Translated, it gives CSVSGLAISETQYF.

This clone showed up just a few times. The chain joins TRBV7-2 to TRBJ2-7; 7 bases map to TRBD1. Germline V lookup: CDR1 SGHTA, CDR2 FQGNSA. Trimming at V came to 3 bases and at J to 4 bases, leaving 6 bases not matched to a gene. CDR3 length: 14 residues. This CDR3 reads CASSFDRAQYEQYF. The CDR3, as DNA: TGTGCCAGCAGCTTCGACAGGGCCCAGTACGAGCAGTACTTC.

V gene TRBV11-1 combines with J gene TRBJ2-6; TRBD1 matches 8 bases. The junction had 10 bases not matched to a gene; V was cut back by 5 bases and J by 4 bases. The V gene's germline CDR1 is SGHAT and CDR2 FQDESV (reference sequence). The CDR3 sequence is 17 residues long. The CDR3 sequence is CASSSTRQGIGANVLTF. CDR3 coding DNA: TGTGCCAGCAGCAGCACAAGACAGGGGATAGGGGCCAACGTCCTGACTTTC.

This clone showed up just a few times. The chain recombines TRBV2 with TRBJ1-1; 12 positions match TRBD1. V lost 7 bases and J lost 6; bases outside the gene matches: 6. This CDR3 is built from 14 residues. Germline lookup yields CDR1 SNHLY and CDR2 FYNNEI. Here the CDR3 reads CASIIGTGGSEAFF. The CDR3 bases are TGTGCCAGCATTATCGGGACAGGGGGCTCTGAAGCTTTCTTT.

This clone was seen more than once but under ten times. The V call is TRBV7-2, the J call TRBJ1-5, with 10 positions matching TRBD1. CDR3 length: 16 amino acids. Germline values: CDR1 SGHTA, CDR2 FQGNSA. With 4 bases clipped from V and 2 bases from J, the junction kept 5 bases outside the gene matches. The CDR3 DNA reads as TGTGCCAGCAGCTCTCAAGGGACAGGGGGCAATCAGCCCCAGCATTTT. Protein product: CASSSQGTGGNQPQHF.

J is TRBJ2-7 and V is TRBV2; tentatively, D is TRBD1 (6 bases). CDR1 SNHLY and CDR2 FYNNEI come from the germline V gene. The ends were cut back, 9 bases at V and 1 base at J, with 13 bases in the middle. The CDR3 consists of 13 residues. CDR3 protein: CARRRTASYEQYF. CDR3 coding DNA: TGTGCCAGGAGAAGGACAGCATCCTACGAGCAGTACTTC.

The chain employs TRBV30 and TRBJ1-2; D perhaps matches TRBD1 (6 bases). This CDR3 comprises 14 residues. Germline CDR1 GTSNPN, CDR2 SVGIG (reference sequence). Trimming shortened V by 5 bases and J by 4 bases, and 17 bases separated the two germline ends. CDR3 DNA: TGTGCCTGGCGGCGTCAGGGGAACGGCTATGGCTACACCTTC. This sequence encodes CAWRRQGNGYGYTF.